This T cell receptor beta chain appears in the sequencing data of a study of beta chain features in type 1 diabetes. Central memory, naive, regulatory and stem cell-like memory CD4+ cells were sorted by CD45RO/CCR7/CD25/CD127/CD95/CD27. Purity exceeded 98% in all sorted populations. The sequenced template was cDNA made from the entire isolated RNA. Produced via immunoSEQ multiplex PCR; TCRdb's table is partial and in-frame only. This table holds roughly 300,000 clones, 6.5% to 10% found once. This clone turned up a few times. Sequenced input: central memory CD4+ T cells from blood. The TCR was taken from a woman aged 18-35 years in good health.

The CDR3 DNA is TGTGCCAGCAGCGTAGCTCCAACAGCTGGAAACACCATATATTTT. The encoded protein is CASSVAPTAGNTIYF. The chain employs TRBV9 and TRBJ1-3; D is unresolved. Germline V gene lookup returns CDR1 SGDLS and CDR2 YYNGEE. The CDR3 totals 15 residues. The germline V and J ends were trimmed by 0 bases and 2 bases, with 9 bases remaining between them.